These T cell receptor beta chains were read from a single sample in a study of neoadjuvant anti-PD-1 for oral cavity cancer. The table came from immunoSEQ multiplex PCR; TCRdb's copy has only in-frame clones and leaves some out. The data show about 14,000 clones, with around 70% seen just once and approximately 3% held by the top ten. The source material was PBMCs, sampled after nivolumab (anti-PD-1) treatment. Receptors were obtained from a person between 40 and 85 years old with oral cavity squamous cell carcinoma. Both conserved end residues are part of each CDR3. Each record gives: D gene, J gene, clone size, V gene, CDR3 protein, CDR3 DNA. D genes are given only for firm matches. The size entry is marked missing in some rows and otherwise reads once, few, many or a size class.

d_call: TRBD1
j_call: TRBJ1-2
clone_size: -
v_call: TRBV9
cdr3_aa: CASSAPGQSLNYGYTF
cdr3_nt: TGTGCCAGCAGCGCTCCGGGACAGTCTTTAAACTATGGCTACACCTTC

d_call: TRBD1
j_call: TRBJ2-7
clone_size: few
v_call: TRBV27
cdr3_aa: CASRDRGSSYEQYF
cdr3_nt: TGTGCCAGCCGTGACAGGGGGAGCTCCTACGAGCAGTACTTC

d_call: TRBD1
j_call: TRBJ1-1
clone_size: few
v_call: TRBV30
cdr3_aa: CAWSDRDSVTFF
cdr3_nt: TGTGCCTGGAGCGACCGGGACAGTGTTACTTTCTTT

d_call: -
j_call: TRBJ2-3
clone_size: few
v_call: TRBV10-1
cdr3_aa: CAPTTQYF
cdr3_nt: TGCGCCCCCACCACGCAGTATTTT

d_call: TRBD1
j_call: TRBJ2-2
clone_size: few
v_call: TRBV28
cdr3_aa: CASSSASGTGSGELFF
cdr3_nt: TGTGCCAGCAGTTCTGCCTCCGGGACAGGGTCCGGGGAGCTGTTTTTT

d_call: TRBD1
j_call: TRBJ2-7
clone_size: -
v_call: TRBV10-3
cdr3_aa: CAISRDSRGNEQYF
cdr3_nt: TGTGCCATCAGTCGGGACAGTAGGGGGAACGAGCAGTACTTC

d_call: -
j_call: TRBJ1-2
clone_size: -
v_call: TRBV29-1
cdr3_aa: CSVGLGEIGYTF
cdr3_nt: TGCAGCGTTGGGTTGGGGGAGATTGGCTACACCTTC

d_call: -
j_call: TRBJ2-7
clone_size: -
v_call: TRBV5-1
cdr3_aa: CASSFGTGYEQYF
cdr3_nt: TGCGCCAGCAGCTTCGGCACGGGCTACGAGCAGTACTTC

d_call: -
j_call: TRBJ2-3
clone_size: -
v_call: TRBV7-9
cdr3_aa: CASSSRSDATDTQYF
cdr3_nt: TGTGCCAGCAGCTCAAGGTCCGACGCCACAGATACGCAGTATTTT

d_call: -
j_call: TRBJ2-5
clone_size: few
v_call: TRBV5-1
cdr3_aa: CASSFGGEETQYF
cdr3_nt: TGCGCCAGCAGCTTTGGAGGGGAGGAGACCCAGTACTTC

d_call: -
j_call: TRBJ2-2
clone_size: few
v_call: TRBV27
cdr3_aa: CASSLSGRAALGDTGELFF
cdr3_nt: TGTGCCAGCAGTTTATCAGGGCGAGCGGCCCTCGGTGACACCGGGGAGCTGTTTTTT

d_call: -
j_call: TRBJ1-3
clone_size: -
v_call: TRBV6-6
cdr3_aa: CASNLGTPGNTIYF
cdr3_nt: TGTGCCAGCAACCTCGGGACACCTGGAAACACCATATATTTT

d_call: -
j_call: TRBJ2-5
clone_size: -
v_call: TRBV29-1
cdr3_aa: CSVREYQETQYF
cdr3_nt: TGCAGCGTCCGGGAGTACCAAGAGACCCAGTACTTC

d_call: TRBD2
j_call: TRBJ2-7
clone_size: few
v_call: TRBV5-6
cdr3_aa: CASSVTSGVDYEQYF
cdr3_nt: TGTGCCAGCAGCGTTACTAGCGGGGTAGACTACGAGCAGTACTTC

d_call: -
j_call: TRBJ2-5
clone_size: -
v_call: TRBV10-3
cdr3_aa: CAISRLAVQETQYF
cdr3_nt: TGTGCCATCAGCCGATTAGCGGTCCAAGAGACCCAGTACTTC

d_call: -
j_call: TRBJ2-2
clone_size: -
v_call: TRBV2
cdr3_aa: CASSSGQLAPGELFF
cdr3_nt: TGTGCCAGCAGTTCTGGACAGTTAGCCCCCGGGGAGCTGTTTTTT

d_call: TRBD1
j_call: TRBJ1-2
clone_size: -
v_call: TRBV6-5
cdr3_aa: CASSYSRTGGNYGYTF
cdr3_nt: TGTGCCAGCAGTTACTCGCGGACAGGGGGCAACTATGGCTACACCTTC

d_call: -
j_call: TRBJ2-3
clone_size: -
v_call: TRBV7-2
cdr3_aa: CASRGLMTDTQYF
cdr3_nt: TGTGCCAGCAGGGGACTCATGACAGATACGCAGTATTTT

d_call: -
j_call: TRBJ1-2
clone_size: -
v_call: TRBV20-1
cdr3_aa: CSARTVDGYTF
cdr3_nt: TGCAGTGCTCGGACGGTGGATGGCTACACCTTC

d_call: -
j_call: TRBJ2-1
clone_size: few
v_call: TRBV6-1
cdr3_aa: CASSDVRGYEQFF
cdr3_nt: TGTGCCAGCAGTGACGTAAGGGGGTATGAGCAGTTCTTC

d_call: -
j_call: TRBJ2-5
clone_size: -
v_call: TRBV30
cdr3_aa: CAWEGQRAKWTQYF
cdr3_nt: TGTGCCTGGGAGGGCCAACGGGCCAAGTGGACCCAGTACTTC

d_call: -
j_call: TRBJ1-3
clone_size: once
v_call: TRBV29-1
cdr3_aa: CSVRAGSGNTIYF
cdr3_nt: TGCAGCGTTAGGGCAGGCTCTGGAAACACCATATATTTT

d_call: TRBD1
j_call: TRBJ1-2
clone_size: few
v_call: TRBV18
cdr3_aa: CASSPPTGGPRTNYGYTF
cdr3_nt: TGTGCCAGCTCACCACCGACAGGGGGACCAAGGACTAACTATGGCTACACCTTC

d_call: -
j_call: TRBJ1-1
clone_size: -
v_call: TRBV19
cdr3_aa: CASSMGGGLTEAFF
cdr3_nt: TGTGCCAGTAGTATGGGAGGGGGGCTCACTGAAGCTTTCTTT

d_call: -
j_call: TRBJ2-3
clone_size: -
v_call: TRBV5-1
cdr3_aa: CASSLGTTDTQYF
cdr3_nt: TGCGCCAGCAGCCTCGGGACCACAGATACGCAGTATTTT

d_call: TRBD1
j_call: TRBJ1-1
clone_size: -
v_call: TRBV5-1
cdr3_aa: CASSEQGGTEAFF
cdr3_nt: TGCGCCAGCAGCGAACAGGGGGGCACTGAAGCTTTCTTT

d_call: TRBD1
j_call: TRBJ1-2
clone_size: -
v_call: TRBV28
cdr3_aa: CASSLWMGTGKENGYTF
cdr3_nt: TGTGCCAGCAGTTTGTGGATGGGGACAGGGAAGGAGAATGGCTACACCTTC

d_call: -
j_call: TRBJ2-1
clone_size: -
v_call: TRBV6-6
cdr3_aa: CASSARLEIAYNEQFF
cdr3_nt: TGTGCCAGCAGTGCGCGTTTAGAGATCGCCTACAATGAGCAGTTCTTC

d_call: TRBD2
j_call: TRBJ2-3
clone_size: -
v_call: TRBV29-1
cdr3_aa: CSVDSAGGPTDTQYF
cdr3_nt: TGCAGCGTTGACAGCGCGGGAGGCCCGACAGATACGCAGTATTTT

d_call: TRBD1
j_call: TRBJ1-2
clone_size: -
v_call: TRBV2
cdr3_aa: CASSADRAFYGYTF
cdr3_nt: TGTGCCAGCAGTGCGGACAGGGCGTTCTATGGCTACACCTTC

d_call: TRBD2
j_call: TRBJ2-7
clone_size: -
v_call: TRBV6-1
cdr3_aa: CASTLAGLEQYF
cdr3_nt: TGTGCCAGCACCCTAGCGGGTCTCGAGCAGTACTTC

d_call: TRBD1
j_call: TRBJ2-7
clone_size: -
v_call: TRBV28
cdr3_aa: CASTFRQGYYEQYF
cdr3_nt: TGTGCCAGCACCTTCAGACAGGGGTACTACGAGCAGTACTTC

d_call: TRBD1
j_call: TRBJ2-3
clone_size: -
v_call: TRBV7-9
cdr3_aa: CASSLAAQGDIGDTQYF
cdr3_nt: TGTGCCAGCAGCTTAGCGGCACAGGGGGATATTGGAGATACGCAGTATTTT

d_call: TRBD2
j_call: TRBJ2-2
clone_size: -
v_call: TRBV10-1
cdr3_aa: CASSDSSGTSSGELFF
cdr3_nt: TGCGCCAGCAGTGACTCCTCCGGGACTAGCTCCGGGGAGCTGTTTTTT

d_call: TRBD2
j_call: TRBJ2-4
clone_size: once
v_call: TRBV5-1
cdr3_aa: CASSLDGASGSVTKNIQYF
cdr3_nt: TGCGCCAGCAGCCTAGATGGGGCTAGCGGGAGCGTAACCAAAAACATTCAGTACTTC

d_call: -
j_call: TRBJ2-7
clone_size: once
v_call: TRBV11-2
cdr3_aa: CASSLGGEVSYEQYF
cdr3_nt: TGTGCCAGCAGCTTAGGGGGGGAGGTCTCCTACGAGCAGTACTTC

d_call: -
j_call: TRBJ2-2
clone_size: -
v_call: TRBV11-2
cdr3_aa: CASSLILGTTNTGELFF
cdr3_nt: TGTGCCAGCAGCTTAATCTTAGGGACAACCAACACCGGGGAGCTGTTTTTT

d_call: -
j_call: TRBJ2-1
clone_size: -
v_call: TRBV5-1
cdr3_aa: CASSLDGSSYNEQFF
cdr3_nt: TGCGCCAGCAGCTTGGATGGCAGCTCCTACAATGAGCAGTTCTTC

d_call: -
j_call: TRBJ2-7
clone_size: -
v_call: TRBV6-1
cdr3_aa: CASSEGRGRSYEQYF
cdr3_nt: TGTGCCAGCAGTGAAGGGAGGGGAAGGTCCTACGAGCAGTACTTC

d_call: TRBD2
j_call: TRBJ2-2
clone_size: -
v_call: TRBV6-6
cdr3_aa: CATGGLAGVAGELFF
cdr3_nt: TGTGCCACCGGCGGGCTAGCGGGAGTAGCCGGGGAGCTGTTTTTT

d_call: -
j_call: TRBJ2-1
clone_size: -
v_call: TRBV30
cdr3_aa: CAWVRRVTSSYNEQFF
cdr3_nt: TGTGCCTGGGTCCGAAGGGTTACTAGCTCCTACAATGAGCAGTTCTTC

d_call: TRBD2
j_call: TRBJ2-5
clone_size: once
v_call: TRBV7-6
cdr3_aa: CASARPGGVWETQYF
cdr3_nt: TGTGCCAGCGCCCGGCCGGGAGGGGTTTGGGAGACCCAGTACTTC

d_call: -
j_call: TRBJ2-2
clone_size: -
v_call: TRBV6-1
cdr3_aa: CASSEPGSANTGELFF
cdr3_nt: TGTGCCAGCAGTGAACCGGGGAGCGCGAACACCGGGGAGCTGTTTTTT

d_call: -
j_call: TRBJ2-7
clone_size: medium-sized
v_call: TRBV15
cdr3_aa: CATSRQVSTGEQYF
cdr3_nt: TGTGCCACCAGCCGACAGGTGTCGACGGGTGAGCAGTACTTC

d_call: -
j_call: TRBJ2-1
clone_size: few
v_call: TRBV7-8
cdr3_aa: CASSLARLVGEQFF
cdr3_nt: TGTGCCAGCAGCTTAGCGCGACTAGTGGGTGAGCAGTTCTTC

d_call: TRBD2
j_call: TRBJ2-3
clone_size: -
v_call: TRBV7-6
cdr3_aa: CASGSMKREITDTQYF
cdr3_nt: TGTGCCAGCGGATCCATGAAGCGGGAGATTACAGATACGCAGTATTTT

d_call: TRBD1
j_call: TRBJ2-2
clone_size: -
v_call: TRBV4-1
cdr3_aa: CASSQEEGGFGELFF
cdr3_nt: TGCGCCAGCAGCCAAGAGGAAGGGGGCTTCGGGGAGCTGTTTTTT

d_call: TRBD1
j_call: TRBJ2-3
clone_size: few
v_call: TRBV10-3
cdr3_aa: CAISESDRGSTDTQYF
cdr3_nt: TGTGCCATCAGTGAGTCCGACAGGGGTAGCACAGATACGCAGTATTTT

d_call: TRBD2
j_call: TRBJ2-3
clone_size: -
v_call: TRBV29-1
cdr3_aa: CSVEASPGLAGDPWYF
cdr3_nt: TGCAGCGTTGAGGCTTCTCCGGGACTAGCGGGAGACCCCTGGTATTTT

d_call: TRBD1
j_call: TRBJ2-3
clone_size: -
v_call: TRBV29-1
cdr3_aa: CSSGTGYSTDTQYF
cdr3_nt: TGCAGCTCGGGGACAGGATATAGCACAGATACGCAGTATTTT

d_call: -
j_call: TRBJ2-6
clone_size: -
v_call: TRBV27
cdr3_aa: CASSLLPTSSGANVLTF
cdr3_nt: TGTGCCAGCAGTTTATTGCCAACGAGCTCTGGGGCCAACGTCCTGACTTTC

d_call: TRBD2
j_call: TRBJ2-2
clone_size: -
v_call: TRBV29-1
cdr3_aa: CSARGLAGGRTGELFF
cdr3_nt: TGCAGCGCCCGGGGACTAGCGGGAGGGCGGACCGGGGAGCTGTTTTTT

d_call: -
j_call: TRBJ2-3
clone_size: -
v_call: TRBV4-1
cdr3_aa: CASSQESRVRTDTQYF
cdr3_nt: TGCGCCAGCAGCCAAGAGAGCAGGGTCCGCACAGATACGCAGTATTTT

d_call: TRBD1
j_call: TRBJ2-7
clone_size: -
v_call: TRBV11-2
cdr3_aa: CASSLGGQGTYEQYF
cdr3_nt: TGTGCCAGCAGCTTAGGAGGACAGGGCACCTACGAGCAGTACTTC

d_call: -
j_call: TRBJ2-2
clone_size: -
v_call: TRBV4-1
cdr3_aa: CASSQTSRVGKPGTGELFF
cdr3_nt: TGCGCCAGCAGCCAAACATCAAGGGTAGGGAAGCCAGGGACCGGGGAGCTGTTTTTT

d_call: TRBD1
j_call: TRBJ1-3
clone_size: few
v_call: TRBV5-1
cdr3_aa: CASSSTGPGTGNTIYF
cdr3_nt: TGCGCCAGCAGCTCGACAGGGCCGGGAACTGGAAACACCATATATTTT

d_call: -
j_call: TRBJ1-2
clone_size: -
v_call: TRBV28
cdr3_aa: CAHGGGLYGYTF
cdr3_nt: TGTGCCCACGGCGGCGGACTCTATGGCTACACCTTC

d_call: -
j_call: TRBJ1-5
clone_size: -
v_call: TRBV19
cdr3_aa: CASSPRAEQPQHF
cdr3_nt: TGTGCCAGTAGTCCCCGCGCGGAGCAGCCCCAGCATTTT

d_call: -
j_call: TRBJ1-1
clone_size: -
v_call: TRBV5-6
cdr3_aa: CASSLSGGTEAFF
cdr3_nt: TGTGCCAGCAGCTTAAGCGGAGGCACTGAAGCTTTCTTT

d_call: -
j_call: TRBJ2-7
clone_size: once
v_call: TRBV2
cdr3_aa: CASNRGFSYEQYF
cdr3_nt: TGTGCCAGCAACCGCGGTTTCTCCTACGAGCAGTACTTC